There are many counts of the clone carrying this T cell receptor beta chain. What it recognizes is unknown. TCRdb analysed the RT-PCR reads with MiXCR anew, one entry per CDR3 protein. The sample includes fewer than 600,000 distinct CDR3 sequences, approximately 7.7% of them seen just once. The data were taken from a study of response to subunit inactivated influenza vaccine. Study-wide findings and caveats: A suggestion made by the authors is that each seasonal influenza vaccination recruits few new T cells.

The CDR3 contains 16 residues. The V and J ends lost 0 bases and 4 bases, in that order; junction bases with no gene match: 5. Germline values: CDR1 SGHRS, CDR2 YFSETQ. The receptor's source is a man between 50 and 69 years old who received an inactivated influenza vaccine. The chain combines TRBV5-1 with TRBJ2-7; the match to TRBD1 covers 12 bases. Sequencing used PBMCs from blood, obtained roughly 24 months after vaccination. In DNA form, the CDR3 reads TGCGCCAGCAGCTTGGCAATGGGACAGGGGGCTTACGAGCAGTACTTC. Encoded protein: CASSLAMGQGAYEQYF.